Listed below are T cell receptor beta chains from one sample, sequenced in a study of blood T cells in healthy people across ages. TCRdb passed the 5' RACE reads through MiXCR, listing each CDR3 protein once. The table records under 850,000 distinct CDR3 sequences, 36% of them present only once. Sequences were obtained from blood. The receptors come from a man aged 18 to 35 in good health. Both conserved end residues are part of each CDR3. Fields, in order: CDR3 protein, CDR3 DNA, J gene, V gene, D gene, clone size. D genes are given only for firm matches. Size is stated for part of the rows, as once, few or many counts, or as a class when the clone is expanded.

CSARTGSPGNEQYF TGCAGTGCTAGAACCGGGTCTCCAGGCAATGAGCAGTACTTC TRBJ2-4 TRBV20-1 NA NA
CSIEGLSGANVLTF TGCAGCATTGAGGGCCTCTCTGGGGCCAACGTCCTGACTTTC TRBJ2-6 TRBV29-1 NA few
CASSFPGTPLNTEAFF TGTGCCAGCAGCTTCCCTGGCACCCCCTTGAACACTGAAGCTTTCTTT TRBJ1-1 TRBV5-5 NA few
CASRKTVEETQYF TGTGCCAGCAGGAAGACAGTTGAAGAGACCCAGTACTTC TRBJ2-5 TRBV6-5 NA NA
CATAGLNNSPLHF TGTGCCACTGCGGGCCTTAATAATTCACCCCTCCACTTT TRBJ1-6 TRBV7-9 NA NA
CASSSLGSNYEQYF TGTGCCAGCAGCTCCCTCGGGTCTAACTACGAGCAGTACTTC TRBJ2-7 TRBV7-9 NA NA
CASSSTGSRGVGAEAFF TGTGCCAGCAGCTCCACCGGATCTAGGGGGGTGGGAGCTGAAGCTTTCTTT TRBJ1-1 TRBV7-9 NA once
CSVASDNYGYTF TGCAGCGTTGCTTCGGATAACTATGGCTACACCTTC TRBJ1-2 TRBV29-1 NA few
CASRIPLTPYNEQFF TGTGCCAGCAGAATTCCCCTCACGCCGTACAATGAGCAGTTCTTC TRBJ2-1 TRBV7-2 NA NA
CASSESGSGGPNEQFF TGCGCCAGCAGTGAGTCAGGTAGCGGGGGGCCCAATGAGCAGTTCTTC TRBJ2-1 TRBV10-2 TRBD2 NA
CASSLNNYEDGYTF TGTGCCAGCAGCTTAAACAATTATGAAGATGGCTACACCTTC TRBJ1-2 TRBV7-2 NA NA
CASSQEFGEGEKLFF TGTGCCAGCAGCCAAGAGTTCGGGGAGGGTGAAAAACTGTTTTTT TRBJ1-4 TRBV3-1 NA NA
CASAPVSGNTIYF TGTGCCAGCGCACCGGTATCTGGAAACACCATATATTTT TRBJ1-3 TRBV18 NA once
CASSSVLQGAGNEQYF TGCGCCAGCAGCTCAGTCCTACAGGGGGCTGGAAATGAGCAGTACTTC TRBJ2-7 TRBV4-1 TRBD1 NA
CASSPPMRQDNEQYF TGTGCCAGCTCACCACCGATGAGACAGGACAATGAGCAGTACTTC TRBJ2-5 TRBV18 NA NA
CSASRGAHNEQFF TGCAGTGCTAGCCGGGGGGCCCACAATGAGCAGTTCTTC TRBJ2-1 TRBV20-1 NA many
CASSQGRVGSRLGNEQFF TGCGCCAGCAGCCAAGGAAGGGTCGGTAGTCGGTTGGGCAATGAGCAGTTCTTC TRBJ2-1 TRBV4-1 NA NA
CASSQQGPAGYGYTF TGTGCCAGCAGCCAACAGGGCCCAGCAGGCTATGGCTACACCTTC TRBJ1-2 TRBV6-5 NA NA
CASSLAHGGAHGELFF TGTGCCAGCAGCTTAGCGCACGGGGGGGCCCACGGGGAGCTGTTTTTT TRBJ2-2 TRBV7-8 TRBD2 NA
CASSFIPEGTDTQYF TGTGCCAGCAGTTTTATCCCGGAAGGCACAGATACGCAGTATTTT TRBJ2-3 TRBV12-3/TRBV12-4 NA many
CASNSPLGQNEKLFF TGTGCCAGCAATTCACCCCTGGGGCAGAATGAAAAACTGTTTTTT TRBJ1-4 TRBV2 NA few
CASSVEALSADTQYF TGTGCCAGCAGCGTAGAGGCCCTTAGCGCAGATACGCAGTATTTT TRBJ2-3 TRBV9 NA NA
CASSPAADTQYF TGTGCCAGCAGTCCCGCCGCCGATACGCAGTATTTT TRBJ2-3 TRBV27 NA few
CASKDAYSNTEAFF TGCGCCAGCAAAGACGCCTATTCAAACACTGAAGCTTTCTTT TRBJ1-1 TRBV4-1 NA few
CASSPIRQQQETQYF TGTGCCAGCAGTCCCATTCGACAGCAGCAAGAGACCCAGTACTTC TRBJ2-5 TRBV12-3/TRBV12-4 NA NA
CASRSGQGSYEQYF TGCGCCAGCAGATCGGGACAGGGGTCCTACGAGCAGTACTTC TRBJ2-7 TRBV5-1 TRBD1 many
CASSLAIGGNQPQHF TGTGCCAGCAGTTTAGCAATAGGGGGCAATCAGCCCCAGCATTTT TRBJ1-5 TRBV12-3/TRBV12-4 NA few
CSARLNTEAFF TGCAGTGCTAGATTGAACACTGAAGCTTTCTTT TRBJ1-1 TRBV20-1 NA many
CASSLSGARSNQPQHF TGTGCCAGCAGTTTAAGTGGAGCACGAAGCAATCAGCCCCAGCATTTT TRBJ1-5 TRBV27 NA few